A selection of T cell receptor beta chains follows, all from one sample in a study of blood T cells in healthy people across ages. TCRdb reprocessed the 5' RACE reads with MiXCR, giving one entry per CDR3 protein. This table has approximately 1.5 million distinct CDR3 sequences, approximately 39% appearing once. Sample: blood. Receptors originate from a woman between 18 and 30 years old in good health. Each CDR3 is given with its conserved first and last residue. The order of the fields is J gene, V gene, clone size, D gene, CDR3 protein, CDR3 DNA. A D gene is named only where the DNA matches it firmly. The size of a clone is reported for some rows only, either as once, few or many, or as a class for expanded clones.

>TRBJ2-1|TRBV19|-|-
CASSISSRRNEQFF
TGTGCCAGTAGTATTAGTTCCCGGCGCAATGAGCAGTTCTTC
>TRBJ2-1|TRBV10-2|-|TRBD1
CASRPQTGAGRNEQFF
TGCGCCAGCAGGCCCCAGACAGGGGCGGGGAGGAATGAGCAGTTCTTC
>TRBJ2-5|TRBV28|-|TRBD1
CASSFGDRGQTQYF
TGTGCCAGCAGTTTTGGGGACAGGGGACAGACCCAGTACTTC
>TRBJ1-1|TRBV10-3|few|TRBD1
CAISEGDRETEAFF
TGTGCCATCAGTGAGGGGGACAGGGAGACTGAAGCTTTCTTT
>TRBJ2-3|TRBV7-9|few|TRBD2
CASSLVPSGTDTQYF
TGTGCCAGCAGCTTAGTCCCTAGCGGTACAGATACGCAGTATTTT
>TRBJ2-3|TRBV2|few|TRBD2
CASRVTSGGTDTQYF
TGTGCCAGCAGGGTTACTAGCGGGGGCACAGATACGCAGTATTTT
>TRBJ1-2|TRBV20-1|-|-
CSAPSKGTDYGYTF
TGCAGTGCTCCGTCGAAGGGGACGGACTATGGCTACACCTTC
>TRBJ2-3|TRBV7-3|-|TRBD2
CASQTSGTSTDTQYF
TGTGCCAGCCAAACTAGCGGGACTAGCACAGATACGCAGTATTTT
>TRBJ1-6|TRBV5-6|-|TRBD1
CASSPTGDGSPLHF
TGTGCCAGCAGCCCTACAGGGGATGGGTCACCCCTCCACTTT
>TRBJ1-4|TRBV4-3|many|-
CASSRYGATNEKLFF
TGCGCCAGCAGCCGTTACGGTGCAACTAATGAAAAACTGTTTTTT
>TRBJ2-7|TRBV12-3/TRBV12-4|few|-
CASRRRRNYEQYF
TGTGCCAGCCGTCGACGAAGGAACTACGAGCAGTACTTC
>TRBJ2-1|TRBV20-1|-|-
CSATGSGSYNEQFF
TGCAGTGCTACCGGTAGCGGCAGTTACAATGAGCAGTTCTTC
>TRBJ2-1|TRBV28|few|TRBD1
CASSLYGTGPYEQFF
TGTGCCAGCAGTCTCTACGGGACAGGGCCGTATGAGCAGTTCTTC
>TRBJ2-3|TRBV12-3/TRBV12-4|few|-
CASSLPPGESTDTQYF
TGTGCCAGCAGTTTACCGCCAGGGGAAAGCACAGATACGCAGTATTTT